Listed below are T cell receptor beta chains from one sample, sequenced in a study of CD8+ T cells in alopecia areata. Produced via immunoSEQ multiplex PCR; TCRdb's table is partial and in-frame only. The sample has about 76,000 clones, around 67% seen once; the top ten hold roughly a quarter. Sequenced here: CD8+ T cells sorted from blood, sampled at week 24, from a patient treated with tofacitinib. The origin of the receptors is a human donor with alopecia areata. CDR3s leave out the opening cysteine and the closing phenylalanine or tryptophan.

V gene: TRBV7-9; J gene: TRBJ1-2; CDR3 protein: ASSFFQGATYGYT
V gene: TRBV14; J gene: TRBJ2-7; CDR3 protein: ASSQTGPERDEQY
V gene: TRBV4-1; J gene: TRBJ1-2; CDR3 protein: ASSQSRDLGYGYT
V gene: TRBV13; J gene: TRBJ2-1; CDR3 protein: ASSLETDNEQF
V gene: TRBV6-5; J gene: TRBJ2-5; CDR3 protein: ASSYSSIRGETQY
V gene: TRBV5-1; J gene: TRBJ2-2; CDR3 protein: ASTYNTGELF
V gene: TRBV29-1; J gene: TRBJ2-3; CDR3 protein: SVKRRGTASTDTQY
V gene: TRBV7-2; J gene: TRBJ2-3; CDR3 protein: ASSLADDTDTQY
V gene: TRBV7-8; J gene: TRBJ2-3; CDR3 protein: ASSLSSSTDTQY
V gene: TRBV29-1; J gene: TRBJ2-1; CDR3 protein: SVISGLPYNEQF
V gene: TRBV27; J gene: TRBJ1-5; CDR3 protein: ASSQDSNQPQH
V gene: TRBV25-1; J gene: TRBJ1-1; CDR3 protein: ATTDRAHTEAF
V gene: TRBV9; J gene: TRBJ2-1; CDR3 protein: ASSVAPSTPYNEQF
V gene: TRBV12-5; J gene: TRBJ1-1; CDR3 protein: ASGLSWETEAF
V gene: TRBV5-6; J gene: TRBJ2-2; CDR3 protein: ASSLVREYTGELF
V gene: TRBV6-1; J gene: TRBJ2-1; CDR3 protein: ASSGAWGSYNEQF
V gene: TRBV5-6; J gene: TRBJ2-2; CDR3 protein: ASSYPSGGPNTGELF
V gene: TRBV6-5; J gene: TRBJ2-1; CDR3 protein: ASSYKGGIEQF
V gene: TRBV14; J gene: TRBJ1-5; CDR3 protein: ASSPGTAGAPQH
V gene: TRBV5-6; J gene: TRBJ1-2; CDR3 protein: ASSGDRVEGGYT
V gene: TRBV29-1; J gene: TRBJ2-1; CDR3 protein: SVVGQGFNEQF
V gene: TRBV27; J gene: TRBJ1-2; CDR3 protein: ASSDPGWGYT
V gene: TRBV4-3; J gene: TRBJ2-7; CDR3 protein: ASSHSMDVTYEQY
V gene: TRBV27; J gene: TRBJ2-7; CDR3 protein: ASRPPVGGFRYEQY
V gene: TRBV7-7; J gene: TRBJ2-2; CDR3 protein: ASGHVNTGELF
V gene: TRBV30; J gene: TRBJ1-2; CDR3 protein: AWSVLAGTYGYT
V gene: TRBV9; J gene: TRBJ2-3; CDR3 protein: ASSSGGASTDTQY
V gene: TRBV7-9; J gene: TRBJ1-4; CDR3 protein: ASSPRVGEKLF
V gene: TRBV27; J gene: TRBJ2-2; CDR3 protein: ASSYPGGRELF